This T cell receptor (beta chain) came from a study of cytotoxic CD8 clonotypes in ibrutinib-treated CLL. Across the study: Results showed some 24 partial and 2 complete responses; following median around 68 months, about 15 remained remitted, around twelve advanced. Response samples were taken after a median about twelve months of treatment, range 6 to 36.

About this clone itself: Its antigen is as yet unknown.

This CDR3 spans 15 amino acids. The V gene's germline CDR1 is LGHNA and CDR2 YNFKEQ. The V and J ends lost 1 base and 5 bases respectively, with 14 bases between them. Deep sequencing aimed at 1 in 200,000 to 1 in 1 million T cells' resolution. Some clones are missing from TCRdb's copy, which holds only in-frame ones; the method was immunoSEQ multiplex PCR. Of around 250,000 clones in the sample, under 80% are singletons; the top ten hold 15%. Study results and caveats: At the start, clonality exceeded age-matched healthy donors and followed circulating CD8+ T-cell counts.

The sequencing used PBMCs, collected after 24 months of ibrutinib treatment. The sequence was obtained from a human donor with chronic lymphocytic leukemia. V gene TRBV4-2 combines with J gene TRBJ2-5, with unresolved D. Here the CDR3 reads CASSQVAGQRETQYF. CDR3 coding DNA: TGTGCCAGCAGCCAAGTAGCAGGCCAGAGGGAGACCCAGTACTTC.